The T cell receptor (beta chain) described here comes from a study of cytomegalovirus exposure and HLA in healthy donors (dated by TCRdb to 2015 to 2018). Regarding the study in general: An earlier analysis of 587 of the donors reported around 280 Gb of sequence data and approximately 120 million unique TCR beta sequences obtained from some 200 million T cells. Among the roughly 400 genotyped donors, under 90% belonged to the genetic ancestry cluster associated with self-reported Caucasian donors. Donor age, sex, ethnicity and CMV serostatus were compiled together with the repertoire data. An earlier analysis of some 500 of the donors used high-throughput TCR beta sequencing to judge whether each TCR beta V gene segment behaved as functional or pseudogenic. Every discovery cohort repertoire had been produced on one sequencing platform. The number of typed donors differed by locus: roughly 620-640 for A, B, C, DRB1 and DQB1; 500 to 550 for DQA1; around 580 for DPA1; and roughly 470 for DPB1. The study used immunosequencing to profile the T cell repertoires of under 700 subjects and linked those repertoires to cytomegalovirus serostatus. Along with the approximately 670-subject first cohort, a separate validation cohort of over a hundred different subjects was used. HLA typing included class I and class II loci at four-digit resolution. The study combined high-throughput TCR immunosequencing, statistical association of individual TCRs with disease status, and machine learning to predict cytomegalovirus infection status. In a later genetic analysis, genome-wide SNP genotypes for 398 of the 666 donors were used, and that subset was treated as a discovery cohort. In the later analysis, no new phenotypic data were used to find candidate immune exposures; instead, reliance was placed on TCR beta sequences and their occurrence across donors. Several DR-DQ haplotypes were treated as single units for association and clustering because of strong linkage in the cohort. Among approximately 370 genotyped donors of the cohort, an average of around 240,000 unique TCR beta nucleotide sequences was sequenced per donor, of which about 19% were non-productive. The aim of the study was to test whether cataloging public T cell receptors could identify signatures of past pathogen exposure. Roughly 300 gigabases of sequencing data and around 85 million unique TCR sequences made up an early release that covered nearly 650 HLA-typed donors. A later analysis re-examined previously published TCR beta repertoires from 600 to 700 donors and added high-resolution HLA genotyping to investigate patterns of TCR occurrence. General findings and caveats noted by the study authors: Across donors, most TCR sequences were observed very rarely, whereas some public TCRs were present in many individuals. The authors suggested that the approach could potentially be extended to other disease states and immunological phenotypes. Because counts were too low, roughly 16 rarely observed V segments, including chromosome 9 orphons, were excluded from the earlier analysis of around 590 of the donors. In an earlier analysis of several hundred of the donors, most TCR beta V segments were observed in productive rearrangements about 90% or about 30% of the time, broadly matching IMGT annotations. A later analysis found that HLA-associated TCR beta chains were more clonally expanded and had lower generation probabilities than equally common non-associated chains. In the study, approximately 160 TCR beta chains were listed as associated with cytomegalovirus. Roughly uniform sequencing depth across donors was assumed in presence/absence analyses, although this assumption may not hold. This cohort had only TCR beta chains sequenced, and the lack of alpha or paired-chain data limited which features could be detected. According to a later analysis, parvovirus B19, influenza, CMV and Epstein-Barr virus appeared linked to several top co-occurrence clusters. Linkage disequilibrium might explain the correlated functional status among segregating V segments, but an unknown experimental factor could not be ruled out. A later genetic analysis associated a missense DCLRE1C variant with V-gene and J-gene trimming of TCR beta chains, and an independent cohort replicated the association. Strong co-occurrence of HLA alleles, especially DR and DQ, made assigning TCR associations to individual alleles difficult. Immune exposure information for the cohort was limited to CMV serostatus. Some IMGT-functional V segments, including TRBV6-2 and TRBV6-3, could not be distinguished by the 87-base-pair reads and were therefore excluded. Compared with the roughly 720-donor mean, donors in an Asian-associated ancestry cluster had fewer N-insertions in productive TCRs, according to a later genetic analysis. Most CMV-associated TCR beta chains appeared to be HLA-restricted in a later analysis, and the HLA associations seemed to be driven largely by CMV exposure. In vitro tests confirmed that a few of the cytomegalovirus-associated TCR beta chains recognize cytomegalovirus antigens. A further reported finding was that TCR beta sequences accurately predicted the HLA-A and HLA-B alleles for most subjects in the first cohort. Because HLA typing was unavailable for some donors at each locus, only the typed subset was used in association tests. A cluster of highly shared sequence variants was judged likely to represent a technical artifact of the sequencing pipeline. A later analysis associated around 16,000 TCR beta sequences with specific HLA alleles at a false discovery rate of 0.05. In a later analysis, TCR association rates were found to vary across HLA loci, with the most associated TCRs seen for DRB1 alleles and the fewest for HLA-C alleles. Cytomegalovirus status was reported to be diagnosed by the classifier with high specificity and sensitivity in both the original and validation cohorts.

The cohort consisted of 666 healthy bone marrow donors. All cohort members were sampled while nominally healthy, although unrecorded immune exposures were likely present. The donor tested CMV seronegative and was one of the 352 seronegative cohort members. Each donor provided a peripheral blood sample, and peripheral blood mononuclear cells were used for TCR beta sequencing. The Qiagen DNeasy Blood Extraction Kit was used to extract genomic DNA from the blood cell samples. Germline trimming: 5 bases from V, 5 bases from J; junction bases outside gene matches: 3. The CDR3 spans 13 residues, from the cysteine through the phenylalanine. Left in the record is the CDR3 DNA by itself, 39 bases read in frame from the first base. The germline V gene specifies SGHNT as CDR1 and YENEEA as CDR2. Libraries were prepared through the immunoSEQ multiplex PCR assay. A mixture of 60 forward primers for TCR Vbeta segments and 13 reverse primers for TCR Jbeta segments was used in the multiplex PCR. A multiplex PCR assay on genomic DNA amplified the CDR3 region of rearranged TCR beta genes. On the Illumina HiSeq System, the amplified TCR beta libraries were sequenced as 87-base-pair reads. The source study handled its data this way. In a later analysis, about 80 million unique TCR beta chains were counted across the approximately 640 repertoires, and roughly 11 million of these chains were shared by at least two donors. Raw reads were error-corrected and collapsed into unique sequences by a nearest-neighbor algorithm in which closely related sequences were merged to remove PCR and sequencing errors. To assign V, D and J gene segments, CDR3 sequences were aligned to IMGT reference sequences. Each retained sequence needed at least a six-nucleotide match to both a V gene segment and a J gene segment. A rearrangement was called productive if the CDR3 had no stop codons and remained in frame with V and J, and every other rearrangement was called non-productive. Following IMGT convention, CDR3 was defined as the stretch from the second conserved V-encoded cysteine up to the conserved J-encoded phenylalanine. Sequences without an unambiguous match to a single V gene segment were excluded from the earlier analysis of a few hundred of the donors. An earlier analysis of fewer than 750 of the donors called V segments functional above 56.7% productive rearrangements and segregating when the between-donor standard deviation exceeded 5%. A statistical classification framework was developed to diagnose cytomegalovirus status using the catalog of TCR beta chain sequences. V and J gene assignment, in a later analysis, came from comparing TCR nucleotide sequences with IMGT/GENE-DB human TR gene sequences. In a later analysis, CDR3 sequences and most-parsimonious VDJ recombination scenarios were assigned using the TCRdist pipeline. A later analysis defined each TCR beta chain by its CDR3 amino acid sequence plus V-gene family, and excluded reads lacking a unique V-gene family. In a later analysis, fewer than 650 highly shared, low-generation-probability nucleotide sequences were removed to address suspected cross-contamination and a sequencing artifact. In a later analysis, a clonal expansion index for each public chain was calculated from normalized within-repertoire ranks of inferred template counts. Generation probabilities in a later analysis came from a VDJ recombination model fitted to out-of-frame rearrangements, and those results were checked against IGoR. Hypergeometric tests were used in a later analysis to score TCR-TCR, TCR-HLA and TCR-CMV co-occurrence, with a repertoire-size bias correction applied to the TCR pairs. To estimate false discovery rates, a later analysis permuted the HLA or CMV assignments 20 times. In a later analysis, co-occurring TCRs were grouped with DBSCAN, and TCRdist sequence similarity was added when clustering was performed within HLA-allele-positive subsets. Co-occurrence clustering excluded repertoires with fewer than 30,000 or more than 120,000 public chains, plus five with anomalous nucleotide sharing. Sourced from immuneACCESS, this table was stored by TCRdb with only in-frame sequences that have V and J called. A share of the clones is absent; for the studies checked, an unresolved V gene accounts for under half, and the remainder has no known explanation. V and J calls and clone size are as listed in that table; D and trimming were resolved from the DNA. This sample's table contains fewer than 200,000 clones. The ten largest clones capture approximately 6.9% of the sample.

In the case of this clone: The antigen it binds to is not known.

This clonotype was sampled from a man aged 30-40 years in good health and CMV-seronegative. The sequence is built from TRBV11-3 and TRBJ1-5; TRBD1 fits 7 bases in the junction. The specimen sequenced was PBMCs. The nucleotides are TGTGCCAGCAGCCCCCAGGGGGATCAGCCCCAGCATTTT. Translated, this gives CASSPQGDQPQHF. Where the CDR3 stops, the reference TRBV11-3 and TRBJ1-5 genes take over; the full variable domain is EAGVVQSPRYKIIEKKQPVAFWCNPISGHNTLYWYLQNLGQGPELLIRYENEEAVDDSQLPKDRFSAERLKGVDSTLKIQPAELGDSAVYLCASSPQGDQPQHFGDGTRLSIL.